These 30 T cell receptor beta chains originate from one sample sequenced in a study of T-cell reconstitution after alpha-beta-depleted transplantation in children (dated by TCRdb to 2016 to 2017). The library came from PCR. Reads for this sample came from an Illumina HiSeq 2500. TCR libraries were prepared with molecular barcoding, using unique molecular identifiers to normalize TCRbeta repertoire quantification. The public sequencing data were trimmed at Q25 with fastp and processed into clonotypes with MiXCR by TCRdb, which kept only in-frame beta chains. Rows with one shared CDR3 protein collapse into an entry with the most common genes and DNA. A total of over 450,000 distinct CDR3 sequences appear in this sample, about 10% of them only once. The top ten clones comprise around 2% of the sample. The treatment or condition label corresponds to: allogeneic hematopoietic cell transplantation with graft depleted of TCRalphabeta T cells and CD19 B cells.

This specimen was PBMCs, taken before TCRalphabeta/CD19-depleted stem cell transplant. The source of these receptors is a child aged 2-15 years with inherited bone marrow failure, due to receive a stem cell transplant.

There are many counts of this clonotype. The chain links TRBV10-3 to TRBJ1-2; 8 bases are a match to TRBD1. Germline lookup yields CDR1 ENHRY and CDR2 SYGVKD. This CDR3 has 15 amino acids. Germline trimming cut 6 bases from V and 6 bases from J; bases unmatched to any gene: 12. This CDR3 is CAISPFGQGLDGYTF. In nucleotides, the CDR3 is TGTGCCATCAGCCCATTCGGACAGGGCTTAGATGGCTACACCTTC.

The chain joins TRBV5-1 to TRBJ2-1, with 13 positions matching TRBD2. The CDR3 is made up of 20 amino acids. Looked up from germline, CDR1 is SGHRS and CDR2 is YFSETQ. With V trimmed by 0 bases and J by 0 bases, 9 bases remained unmatched. CDR3 in DNA: TGCGCCAGCAGCTTGGCCCTACTAGCGGGAGGGCCTGGCTCCTACAATGAGCAGTTCTTC. This gives the protein CASSLALLAGGPGSYNEQFF.

Many counts were recorded for this clonotype. The chain recombines TRBV20-1 with TRBJ2-7, with D perhaps matching TRBD2 (6 bases). CDR1 and CDR2 (germline): DFQATT, SNEGSKA (reference sequence). The CDR3 extends over 13 amino acids. The CDR3, as DNA: TGCAGCATCGACCGGGACTCAAACTACGAGCAGTACTTC. This gives the protein CSIDRDSNYEQYF.

This clonotype was detected many times. The rearrangement joins TRBV15 to TRBJ1-2, with 7 bases fitting TRBD1. V was pared by 8 bases and J by 8 bases, with 5 bases of the junction left unmatched. The CDR3 extends over 11 amino acids. The germline V gene encodes CDR1 LNHNV and CDR2 YYDKDF (reference sequence). The DNA of the CDR3 is TGTGCCACCCGGCAGGGGGAAGGCTACACCTTC. Amino acids: CATRQGEGYTF.

Ten or more counts support this clonotype. The chain employs TRBV27 and TRBJ2-6; D remains unclear. V was pared by 7 bases and J by 4 bases, with 11 bases between. CDR3 length equals 14 residues. The germline CDR1 and CDR2 sequences are MNHEY and SMNVEV (reference sequence). CDR3 loop: CASTSGSGANVLTF. DNA for the CDR3: TGTGCCAGCACCTCAGGATCCGGGGCCAACGTCCTGACTTTC.

The chain carries TRBV29-1 and TRBJ2-5, with unresolved D. Germline CDR1 is SQVTM and CDR2 is ANQGSEA. Trimming took 4 bases from V and 1 from J, leaving 10 bases between them. This CDR3 region has 13 residues. Written as DNA, the CDR3 is TGCAGCGTTGGAAGGCACAGCCAAGAGACCCAGTACTTC. Amino acid sequence: CSVGRHSQETQYF.

At least ten counts were recorded for this clonotype. In DNA form, the CDR3 reads TGTGCCAGCAGCTTGGGACAGGCCAATGGTAAAGCTTTCTTT. Residues: CASSLGQANGKAFF. The V call is TRBV7-9, the J call TRBJ1-1; TRBD1 agrees at 8 bases. This CDR3 is 14 amino acids long. J gave up 9 bases and V 3 bases, and 9 bases lay outside the gene matches. Germline assignment: CDR1 SEHNR and CDR2 FQNEAQ (reference sequence).

This clonotype was recorded many times. V usage is TRBV29-1 and J usage is TRBJ2-5, with D possibly TRBD2 on 5 matching bases. Germline CDR1 SQVTM, CDR2 ANQGSEA. Trimming shortened V by 3 bases and J by 5 bases, and 10 bases separated the two germline ends. This CDR3 region has 12 residues. The CDR3 is CSVEETGETQYF. DNA for the CDR3: TGCAGCGTTGAGGAGACGGGGGAGACCCAGTACTTC.

This clonotype has just a few counts. A read error may produce the germline difference seen at one junction end. V gene TRBV20-1 combines with J gene TRBJ2-1; 11 nucleotides line up with TRBD2. The germline V gene encodes CDR1 DFQATT and CDR2 SNEGSKA (reference sequence). The CDR3 length is 19 residues. Written as DNA, the CDR3 is TGCTGTGCTAGAGATCAGGGTTTCTCTAGCGGGAGGTACAAACGTGAGCAGTTCTTC. It translates to CCARDQGFSSGRYKREQFF.

Many counts were recorded for this clonotype. In nucleotides, the CDR3 is TGTGCCAGCAGCCGGAAAACCACAGGGGTAGGCAATCAGCCCCAGCATTTT. Residues: CASSRKTTGVGNQPQHF. The chain joins TRBV7-2 to TRBJ1-5; 7 bases agree with TRBD1. Germline V gives CDR1 SGHTA, CDR2 FQGNSA. V was pared by 5 bases and J by 2 bases, with 12 bases of the junction left unmatched. The CDR3 has 17 residues.

A note on this clonotype: A clone one base away is much larger, so this may be a read error. The chain recombines TRBV20-1 with TRBJ1-5; D gene unclear. The germline CDR1 and CDR2 sequences are DFQATT and SNEGSKA (reference sequence). The CDR3 has 15 amino acids. V lost 6 bases and J lost 0, with 15 bases in between. The CDR3, as DNA: TGCAGTGCGGAGGGAAAGCTCAATAGCAATCAGCCCCAGCATTTT. Protein product: CSAEGKLNSNQPQHF.

This clonotype occurred many times. V and J are TRBV4-3 and TRBJ1-1; possibly TRBD1 for D (6 bases). Trimming pared 4 bases from V and 4 bases from J, leaving 10 bases between. The germline V gene has CDR1 LGHNA and CDR2 YSLEER. This CDR3 contains 13 residues. CDR3 in amino acids: CASSPGRGTEAFF. The CDR3 region has the DNA TGCGCCAGCAGCCCCGGCAGGGGCACTGAAGCTTTCTTT.

This clonotype was seen at least ten times. This chain joins TRBV30 and TRBJ1-4, with D possibly TRBD1 on 5 matching bases. The V gene's germline CDR1 is GTSNPN and CDR2 SVGIG (reference sequence). V shed 1 base and J shed 2 bases, with 11 bases lying between them. The CDR3 totals 15 residues. The chain's CDR3 is CAWSDLGRTNEKLFF. The CDR3, as DNA: TGTGCCTGGAGTGACCTGGGACGGACTAATGAAAAACTGTTTTTT.

The CDR3 region has the DNA TGTGCCAGCAGTTTAGAGTCTCCCTTTGGGGGCAATGAGCAGTTCTTC. Amino acids: CASSLESPFGGNEQFF. This chain uses TRBV12-3 or TRBV12-4 with TRBJ2-1; the D call may be TRBD1 or TRBD2 (5 bases each). V lost 1 base and J 6 bases, leaving 16 bases between the germline ends. This CDR3 spans 16 amino acids.

The chain combines TRBV19 with TRBJ2-7; D is perhaps TRBD1 (6 bases). This CDR3 contains 15 residues. V was clipped by 3 bases and J by 2 bases, with 14 bases between them. Per the germline V gene, CDR1 is LNHDA and CDR2 is SQIVND (reference sequence). CDR3 DNA: TGTGCCAGTAGTATTTCATCCCACAGGGCCTACGAGCAGTACTTC. Residues: CASSISSHRAYEQYF.

In this sample, this clonotype turned up many times. The chain's CDR3 is CASSWETSSYNEQFF. The CDR3, as DNA: TGTGCCAGCAGTTGGGAGACTAGCTCATACAATGAGCAGTTCTTC. The V gene is TRBV6-5, the J gene TRBJ2-1; 7 nucleotides match TRBD2. After removal of 4 bases from V and 4 bases from J, the junction contained 7 bases not matched to a gene. CDR1 is MNHEY and CDR2 is SVGAGI in the germline V gene. The CDR3 totals 15 residues.

Points on this clonotype: Just one base apart from a much larger clone, this may be a read error. The chain uses TRBV18 and TRBJ2-2, with D tentatively TRBD2 (5 bases). This CDR3 has 16 amino acids. CDR1 is KGHSH and CDR2 is LQKENI in the germline V gene. The CDR3 sequence: CASSPIRRSNTGELLF. The CDR3, as DNA: TGTGCCAGCTCACCGATTCGTCGGTCGAACACCGGGGAGCTGCTTTTT. Full variable domain (missing parts from reference TRBV18 and TRBJ2-2): NAGVMQNPRHLVRRRGQEARLRCSPMKGHSHVYWYRQLPEEGLKFMVYLQKENIIDESGMPKERFSAEFPKEGPSILRIQQVVRGDSAAYFCASSPIRRSNTGELLFGEGSRLTVL.

This clonotype was seen repeatedly, ten times or more. J is TRBJ2-7 and V is TRBV4-1, with 8 positions matching TRBD2. The CDR3 contains 18 residues. Per the germline V gene, CDR1 is MGHRA and CDR2 is YSYEKL. The V and J ends lost 1 base and 4 bases, in that order; junction bases with no gene match: 15. DNA of the CDR3: TGCGCCAGCAGCCAAGTCAACGCGCCAAGCGGGAGTAATTACGAGCAGTACTTC. It codes for CASSQVNAPSGSNYEQYF.

V gene TRBV30 combines with J gene TRBJ2-7; TRBD1 is a possible D gene (6 bases). This CDR3 region has 14 residues. CDR1 is GTSNPN and CDR2 is SVGIG in the germline V gene (reference sequence). V lost 2 bases, J lost 3 bases, and 14 bases lay in between. The CDR3 region is CAWSPYQGNYEQYF. CDR3 nucleotides: TGTGCCTGGAGTCCGTATCAGGGGAACTACGAGCAGTACTTC.

Ten or more counts support this clonotype. The V and J genes are TRBV4-1 and TRBJ1-6; 8 bases line up with TRBD1. V lost 4 bases, J lost 4 bases, and 3 bases stayed unmatched. The length of the CDR3 is 15 residues. CDR1 is MGHRA and CDR2 is YSYEKL in the germline V gene. The CDR3 is CASSPDRGYNSPLHF. The CDR3 region has the DNA TGCGCCAGCAGCCCCGACAGGGGTTATAATTCACCCCTCCACTTT.

On this clonotype: A much larger clone lies a single base off, so this may be a read error. The V call is TRBV12-3 or TRBV12-4, the J call TRBJ1-5; 8 bases are shared with TRBD1. The length of the CDR3 is 16 residues. The CDR3 coding sequence is TGTGCCAGCAGTTTAGGGACAGGGCAGGGCAATCAGCCCCATCATTTT. Translated: CASSLGTGQGNQPHHF.

This rearrangement joins TRBV28 to TRBJ2-7, with TRBD2 as a possible D gene (6 bases). V shed 6 bases and J shed 2 bases, with 14 bases lying between them. The CDR3 spans 14 residues. Germline values: CDR1 MDHEN, CDR2 SYDVKM. CDR3 region: CASSHSGDAYEQYF. DNA for the CDR3: TGTGCCAGCAGCCATTCGGGGGACGCCTACGAGCAGTACTTC.

The V call is TRBV20-1, the J call TRBJ2-3, with TRBD2 matching 11 bases. V lost 0 bases to trimming and J lost 5 bases; unmatched junction nucleotides: 7. The CDR3 covers 16 residues. Germline CDR1 and CDR2: DFQATT and SNEGSKA (reference sequence). CDR3 amino acids: CSARDTSGSLVDTQYF. Written as DNA, the CDR3 is TGCAGTGCTAGAGATACTAGCGGGAGTCTTGTAGATACGCAGTATTTT.

This clonotype was seen at least ten times. This chain links TRBV3-1 with TRBJ2-2; the D gene is possibly TRBD2 (5 bases). Trimming shortened V by 2 bases and J by 7 bases, and 17 bases separated the two germline ends. Germline V lookup: CDR1 LGHDT, CDR2 YNNKEL (reference sequence). The CDR3 runs 16 residues. The CDR3 spells CASSQTYREMIGELFF. The CDR3 DNA follows: TGTGCCAGCAGCCAAACTTATAGGGAGATGATCGGGGAGCTGTTTTTT.

This clonotype has ten or more counts. The rearrangement joins TRBV5-1 to TRBJ2-1; D may be TRBD1 (6 bases). V shed 0 bases and J shed 7 bases, with 14 bases lying between them. CDR3 length: 15 amino acids. CDR1 and CDR2 from the germline V gene are SGHRS and YFSETQ. This CDR3 reads CASSLVEQGLNEQFF. The CDR3 DNA follows: TGCGCCAGCAGCTTGGTAGAACAGGGTCTGAATGAGCAGTTCTTC.

The chain links TRBV21-1 to TRBJ2-1. TRBV21-1 is annotated as a pseudogene. The CDR3 is made up of 15 amino acids. The CDR3, as DNA: TGTGCCAGCGGGATTAAAAGGAGGTTCTACAATGAGCAGTTCTTC. Its protein is CASGIKRRFYNEQFF.

In this sample, this clonotype turned up many times. The gene calls are TRBV4-3 and TRBJ2-7; a possible D gene is TRBD2 (5 bases). V gave up 1 base and J gave up 2 bases, with 12 bases separating them. CDR1 and CDR2 (germline): LGHNA, YSLEER. The CDR3 spans 15 residues. CDR3 sequence reads: CASSQAAEGTYEQYF. The DNA for the CDR3 is TGCGCCAGCAGCCAAGCGGCCGAGGGAACCTACGAGCAGTACTTC.

This clonotype has at least ten counts. V is TRBV6-1 and J is TRBJ2-7, with 9 bases lining up with TRBD1. In germline, CDR1 is MNHNS, CDR2 SASEGT. V trimming: 6 bases; J trimming: 3 bases; junction bases outside the gene matches: 9. The CDR3 totals 15 residues. The CDR3 protein is CASSRNPTGGYEQYF. The DNA of the CDR3 is TGTGCCAGCAGCAGAAATCCGACAGGGGGCTACGAGCAGTACTTC.

This clonotype has a count of ten or more. The rearrangement links TRBV30 to TRBJ2-2; D is unresolved. V dropped 5 bases and J dropped 0 bases, with 7 bases sitting between them. The CDR3 spans 13 residues. CDR1 and CDR2 from the germline V gene are GTSNPN and SVGIG (reference sequence). The CDR3 region has the DNA TGTGCCTGGGGGCTGACGAACACCGGGGAGCTGTTTTTT. It is translated as CAWGLTNTGELFF.

This clonotype was counted ten times or more. J is TRBJ1-1 and V is TRBV27, with D tentatively TRBD1 (5 bases). The CDR3 loop spans 16 amino acids. Per germline, CDR1 MNHEY and CDR2 SMNVEV (reference sequence). V lost 5 bases to trimming and J lost 8 bases, with 24 bases between them. The CDR3 region is CASSPRYRSSGPEAFF. Written as DNA, the CDR3 is TGTGCCAGCAGTCCCAGATACAGGTCTTCAGGCCCCGAAGCTTTCTTT.